The 19 T cell receptor beta chains below come from one sample, sequenced in a study of technical replicates of blood from a handful of donors. Assay used: immunoSEQ multiplex PCR; TCRdb lists only in-frame clones, some missing. This table has 80,000 to 100,000 clones, 92% appearing once. The material sequenced was T cells isolated from PBMCs. These receptors were collected from a human donor in good health.

The chain carries TRBV5-4 and TRBJ2-1; D ambiguous. CDR1 and CDR2 (germline): SGHNT, YYREEE (reference sequence). Deletions cut 4 bases from V and 5 bases from J, with 16 bases between. There are 15 residues in the CDR3. The CDR3 DNA sequence: TGTGCCAGCAGCGTGAGGAGCGTAGTACACAATGAGCAGTTCTTC. Protein product: CASSVRSVVHNEQFF.

This clone was counted a single time. V and J are TRBV28 and TRBJ2-1; D might be TRBD2 (5 bases). V lost 3 bases and J 7 bases, leaving 7 bases between the germline ends. Germline values: CDR1 MDHEN, CDR2 SYDVKM. The CDR3 covers 12 residues. Here the CDR3 reads CASSFRGNEQFF. The DNA of the CDR3 is TGTGCCAGCAGTTTTCGGGGAAATGAGCAGTTCTTC.

This chain connects TRBV28 to TRBJ2-7; possibly TRBD2 for D (6 bases). The V gene lost 6 bases and the J gene lost 4 bases, with 16 bases spanning the gap. Germline V gene sequence: CDR1 MDHEN, CDR2 SYDVKM. The CDR3 totals 14 residues. CDR3 sequence reads: CASSSLGGRYEQYF. The CDR3 DNA is TGTGCCAGCAGCAGTCTTGGAGGGAGGTACGAGCAGTACTTC.

This sequence joins TRBV2 and TRBJ1-5; TRBD1 aligns across 11 bases. In germline, CDR1 is SNHLY, CDR2 FYNNEI. V shed 5 bases and J 6 bases; nucleotides not matched to a gene: 6. The CDR3 spans 15 residues. The CDR3 loop reads CASSSGQGVGQPQHF. DNA for the CDR3: TGTGCCAGCAGTTCGGGACAGGGGGTAGGTCAGCCCCAGCATTTT. Drawing the rest from reference TRBV2 and TRBJ1-5, the complete variable domain is EPEVTQTPSHQVTQMGQEVILRCVPISNHLYFYWYRQILGQKVEFLVSFYNNEISEKSEIFDDQFSVERPDGSNFTLKIRSTKLEDSAMYFCASSSGQGVGQPQHFGDGTRLSIL.

The J gene is TRBJ2-7, the V gene TRBV21-1; the table names TRBD1, a call not compared with the DNA. TRBV21-1 is listed as a pseudogene. The CDR3 is 16 amino acids. The CDR3 protein is CASSTRGQGAYHEQYF. CDR3 nucleotides: TGTGCCAGCAGCACCCGAGGTCAGGGGGCTTACCACGAGCAGTACTTC.

CDR3 coding DNA: TGTGCCAGCAGCGCCATTCAGGGTGGTTACACCGGGGAGCTGTTTTTT. Amino acids: CASSAIQGGYTGELFF. The rearrangement links TRBV5-5 to TRBJ2-2; D is possibly TRBD1 (5 bases). Germline CDR1 reads SGHKS; CDR2 reads YYEKEE (reference sequence). The CDR3 runs 16 residues. The V gene lost 4 bases and the J gene lost 3 bases, with 16 bases spanning the gap.

The rearrangement uses TRBV2 and TRBJ1-6, with no clear D. Germline V gene data show CDR1 as SNHLY and CDR2 as FYNNEI. Trimming cost V 2 bases and J 3 bases, with 8 bases left between them. The CDR3 covers 15 residues. Here the CDR3 reads CASSENENYNSPLHF. CDR3 in DNA: TGTGCCAGCAGTGAAAACGAGAACTATAATTCACCCCTCCACTTT.

The J gene is TRBJ2-1, the V gene TRBV5-4, with a possible D match to TRBD2 (5 bases). Trimming left V 6 bases short and J 0 bases short, with 19 bases between. Germline lookup yields CDR1 SGHNT and CDR2 YYREEE (reference sequence). The CDR3 extends over 17 amino acids. CDR3 sequence: CASTLFISGSSYNEQFF. CDR3 in DNA: TGTGCCAGCACCCTGTTTATCTCGGGGAGCTCCTACAATGAGCAGTTCTTC.

This clone was observed once. The rearrangement links TRBV6-5 to TRBJ1-4, with D possibly being TRBD1 (5 bases). V lost 6 bases, J lost 4 bases, and 15 bases lay in between. The CDR3 is 15 residues long. Per the germline V gene, CDR1 is MNHEY and CDR2 is SVGAGI. The CDR3 coding sequence is TGTGCCAGCAGCTACCGGGGCGGGGGTAATGAAAAACTGTTTTTT. Translation: CASSYRGGGNEKLFF.

The chain is built from TRBV30 and TRBJ2-1; maybe TRBD2 (5 bases). In germline, CDR1 is GTSNPN, CDR2 SVGIG (reference sequence). This CDR3 region has 10 residues. Between the trimmed V and J ends, which lost 3 bases and 16 bases, there was a span of 13 bases. The CDR3 here is CAWRSVTSFF. DNA of the CDR3: TGTGCCTGGAGAAGCGTTACTAGTTTCTTC.

The V call is TRBV5-1, the J call TRBJ2-3; D not resolved. With 6 bases removed from V and 2 bases from J, the gap between germline ends came to 13 bases. Germline CDR1 is SGHRS and CDR2 is YFSETQ. The CDR3 is 14 amino acids. CDR3 coding DNA: TGCGCCAGCAAAGTCGGAGCAGCCACAGATACGCAGTATTTT. The encoded protein is CASKVGAATDTQYF.

The chain recombines TRBV7-9 with TRBJ2-1; perhaps TRBD2 as D (5 bases). V gave up 3 bases and J gave up 7 bases, with 10 bases separating them. The CDR3 length is 13 residues. Germline-derived CDR1 and CDR2 are SEHNR and FQNEAQ (reference sequence). The CDR3 reads CASSFPSGNEQFF. The CDR3 bases are TGTGCCAGCAGCTTCCCCTCGGGGAATGAGCAGTTCTTC.

This chain uses TRBV30 with TRBJ1-1, with unresolved D. The V and J ends lost 0 bases and 0 bases respectively, with 8 bases between them. Looked up from germline, CDR1 is GTSNPN and CDR2 is SVGIG (reference sequence). This CDR3 is built from 14 residues. As DNA, the CDR3 is TGTGCCTGGAGTGTCCGCCGGTTGAACACTGAAGCTTTCTTT. Amino acids: CAWSVRRLNTEAFF. The full variable domain, with the rest looked up from reference TRBV30 and TRBJ1-1, is SQTIHQWPATLVQPVGSPLSLECTVEGTSNPNLYWYRQAAGRGLQLLFYSVGIGQISSEVPQNLSASRPQDRQFILSSKKLLLSDSGFYLCAWSVRRLNTEAFFGQGTRLTVV.

The chain combines TRBV11-2 with TRBJ1-2; D is unclear. This CDR3 is 15 amino acids long. The V end was cut by 1 base, the J end by 1 base, with 10 bases between. Germline CDR1 SGHAT, CDR2 FQNNGV. The CDR3: CASSLGFEFNYGYTF. CDR3 DNA sequence: TGTGCCAGCAGCTTAGGGTTTGAGTTTAACTATGGCTACACCTTC.

On this clone itself: The sample contains more than one DNA sequence encoding this CDR3. The chain recombines TRBV6-5 with TRBJ1-5; D gene uncertain. CDR1 is MNHEY and CDR2 is SVGAGI in the germline V gene. This CDR3 is built from 13 residues. V shed 0 bases and J shed 4 bases, with 4 bases lying between them. The CDR3 is CASSYSRNQPQHF. The CDR3 DNA follows: TGTGCCAGCAGTTACTCGAGAAATCAGCCCCAGCATTTT.

The chain links TRBV6-5 to TRBJ1-6, with D unresolved. CDR1 is MNHEY, CDR2 SVGAGI, per germline. CDR3 length: 14 residues. Trimming took off 5 bases at V and 7 bases at J, with 12 bases between the two ends. CDR3 protein: CASSISRLNSPLHF. The CDR3 bases are TGTGCCAGCAGTATAAGCCGGTTGAATTCACCCCTCCACTTT.

This clone has only one observation. The gene calls are TRBV2 and TRBJ1-6; 8 bases fit TRBD1. The CDR3 has 17 residues. After removal of 6 bases from V and 0 bases from J, the junction contained 7 bases not matched to a gene. Germline loops: CDR1 SNHLY, CDR2 FYNNEI. CDR3 sequence (DNA): TGTGCCAGCAGCCCGGGACAGGAGAGCTCCTATAATTCACCCCTCCACTTT. The encoded protein is CASSPGQESSYNSPLHF.

The rearrangement links TRBV28 to TRBJ1-1; 10 nucleotides agree with TRBD1. Germline CDR1 and CDR2: MDHEN and SYDVKM. CDR3 length: 14 amino acids. Trimming at V came to 9 bases and at J to 0 bases, leaving 4 bases not matched to a gene. The CDR3 protein is CASIGTGVNTEAFF. The DNA of the CDR3 is TGTGCCAGTATAGGGACAGGGGTGAACACTGAAGCTTTCTTT.

V gene TRBV13 combines with J gene TRBJ2-1; 9 bases line up with TRBD2. The CDR3 spans 18 residues. V lost 5 bases and J lost 9; bases outside the gene matches: 20. Germline CDR1 is PRHDT and CDR2 is FYEKMQ (reference sequence). CDR3 sequence: CASSQIPGGGAESGEQFF. DNA for the CDR3: TGTGCCAGCAGCCAGATCCCGGGCGGGGGGGCCGAGTCAGGTGAGCAGTTCTTC. The whole variable domain, remainder taken from reference TRBV13 and TRBJ2-1, is AAGVIQSPRHLIKEKRETATLKCYPIPRHDTVYWYQQGPGQDPQFLISFYEKMQSDKGSIPDRFSAQQFSDYHSELNMSSLELGDSALYFCASSQIPGGGAESGEQFFGPGTRLTVL.